The 21 T cell receptor beta chains reported below all come from one sample, sequenced in a study of cytomegalovirus exposure and HLA in healthy donors. Primers for the PCR totalled 60 Vbeta and 13 Jbeta. The table came from immunoSEQ multiplex PCR; TCRdb's copy has only in-frame clones and leaves some out. The sample lists 150,000 to 200,000 clones; about nine tenths were seen once. Sample: PBMCs. The receptor source for this set is a boy between 2 and 10 years old in good health and CMV-seronegative.

The J gene is TRBJ1-1, the V gene TRBV23-1, with 7 bases that match TRBD1. TRBV23-1 is an ORF, and what it does is uncertain. The junction had 28 bases not matched to a gene; V was cut back by 1 base and J by 2 bases. The CDR3 is 23 residues long. CDR3 region: CASSQYWAPGQRLYSSRNTEAFF. The CDR3, as DNA: TGCGCCAGCAGTCAATACTGGGCCCCGGGACAGAGGCTCTATTCTTCCCGAAACACTGAAGCTTTCTTT.

The rearrangement uses TRBV6-5 and TRBJ1-1; 7 nucleotides align to TRBD1. Germline trimming cut 2 bases from V and 7 bases from J; bases unmatched to any gene: 13. Germline V gene data show CDR1 as MNHEY and CDR2 as SVGAGI. The CDR3 is 16 amino acids. CDR3 coding DNA: TGTGCCAGCAGTTACCTGAGGGACAGCATCCTTGGTGAAGCTTTCTTT. Translation gives CASSYLRDSILGEAFF.

The chain carries TRBV11-2 and TRBJ2-3; no clear D gene. The CDR3 covers 14 residues. The V end lost 5 bases, the J end lost 2 bases, and 11 bases lay between the germline ends. Germline CDR1 reads SGHAT; CDR2 reads FQNNGV. The CDR3 DNA reads as TGTGCCAGCAGCCTCCGGGTGGTCACAGATACGCAGTATTTT. Its protein product is CASSLRVVTDTQYF.

The chain carries TRBV20-1 and TRBJ2-7; D is ambiguous. Germline V gene sequence: CDR1 DFQATT, CDR2 SNEGSKA (reference sequence). This CDR3 has 8 amino acids. This CDR3 reads CSLNEQYF. The DNA of the CDR3 is TGCAGCTTAAACGAGCAGTACTTC.

This clone was seen just once. The chain combines TRBV29-1 with TRBJ1-2, with D tentatively TRBD1 (5 bases). V shed 6 bases and J shed 6 bases, with 17 bases lying between them. Germline assignment: CDR1 SQVTM and CDR2 ANQGSEA. The CDR3 sequence is 13 residues long. The CDR3 loop is CSVGHRKGNGYTF. DNA of the CDR3: TGCAGCGTCGGTCACAGGAAGGGTAATGGCTACACCTTC.

V gene TRBV30 combines with J gene TRBJ1-1; the D is unclear. The germline V and J ends were trimmed by 3 bases and 0 bases, with 17 bases remaining between them. Germline V gene lookup returns CDR1 GTSNPN and CDR2 SVGIG (reference sequence). The CDR3 extends over 16 amino acids. The CDR3 spells CAWRVTQTSMNTEAFF. CDR3 in DNA: TGTGCCTGGAGGGTTACTCAAACGAGCATGAACACTGAAGCTTTCTTT.

The J gene is TRBJ2-5, the V gene TRBV27, with a weak D call TRBD2 (5 bases). Germline values: CDR1 MNHEY, CDR2 SMNVEV (reference sequence). CDR3 length: 13 residues. Deletions cut 6 bases from V and 3 bases from J, with 11 bases between. Here the CDR3 reads CASRTTGEETQYF. The CDR3 coding sequence is TGTGCCAGCAGGACGACCGGGGAAGAGACCCAGTACTTC.

This sequence joins TRBV7-9 and TRBJ2-1; 9 nucleotides align to TRBD1. CDR3 length equals 13 residues. J gave up 8 bases and V 4 bases, and 3 bases lay outside the gene matches. Per germline, CDR1 SEHNR and CDR2 FQNEAQ (reference sequence). CDR3 residues: CASSSDRGDEQFF. CDR3 in DNA: TGTGCCAGCAGCTCGGACAGGGGTGATGAGCAGTTCTTC. Full variable domain (remainder filled in from reference TRBV7-9 and TRBJ2-1): DTGVSQNPRHKITKRGQNVTFRCDPISEHNRLYWYRQTLGQGPEFLTYFQNEAQLEKSRLLSDRFSAERPKGSFSTLEIQRTEQGDSAMYLCASSSDRGDEQFFGPGTRLTVL.

The chain couples TRBV27 to TRBJ2-1, with TRBD1 matching over 7 bases. V lost 6 bases to trimming and J lost 12 bases; unmatched junction nucleotides: 8. The germline gives CDR1 MNHEY, CDR2 SMNVEV (reference sequence). There are 12 residues in the CDR3. Here the CDR3 reads CASSNLRDRQFF. In DNA form, the CDR3 reads TGTGCCAGCAGCAACCTCCGGGACAGGCAGTTCTTC.

The V and J genes are TRBV12-2 and TRBJ2-1; the table's D call, TRBD2, has no DNA check behind it. TRBV12-2 is a pseudogene segment. There are 17 residues in the CDR3. The CDR3 DNA reads TGTGCAAGTCGCTTGTTTCCGGGGAATAGCTCCTACAATGAGCAGTTCTTC. Translating it yields CASRLFPGNSSYNEQFF.

The table lists this clone with a few counts. The chain carries TRBV6-6 and TRBJ2-2; TRBD1 agrees at 11 bases. J lost 7 bases, V lost 6 bases, and 7 bases had no gene match. The CDR3 is made up of 15 amino acids. CDR1 MNHNY and CDR2 SVGAGI come from the germline V gene (reference sequence). The CDR3 DNA sequence: TGTGCCAGCAGCCGGACAGGGGGCATCGGCGGGGAGCTGTTTTTT. Protein sequence: CASSRTGGIGGELFF.

This clone has just one count. V gene TRBV28 combines with J gene TRBJ1-2; D gene uncertain. Germline lookup yields CDR1 MDHEN and CDR2 SYDVKM. Trimming removed 3 bases from V and 6 bases from J, with 8 bases in between. This CDR3 has 12 residues. Here the CDR3 reads CASSFWGDGYTF. DNA of the CDR3: TGTGCCAGCAGTTTCTGGGGAGATGGCTACACCTTC.

Of note for this clone: The junction shows a germline mismatch at one end, possibly a read error. This chain links TRBV27 with TRBJ2-1, with D uncertain. Germline V lookup: CDR1 MNHEY, CDR2 SMNVEV (reference sequence). This CDR3 comprises 15 residues. The CDR3 nucleotides read TGTGCCAGCAGTTCCCCTAGGTATTCCTTCAATGAGCAGTTCTTC. Amino acids: CASSSPRYSFNEQFF.

This chain connects TRBV10-3 to TRBJ2-3; the match to TRBD2 covers 14 bases. Germline V CDR1 and CDR2: ENHRY, SYGVKD. The CDR3 contains 21 residues. Trimming at V came to 2 bases and at J to 2 bases, leaving 15 bases not matched to a gene. The CDR3 region has the DNA TGTGCCATCAGTGAGCCCGACCAACCGGGACTAGCGGGGGATTACACAGATACGCAGTATTTT. Protein product: CAISEPDQPGLAGDYTDTQYF.

The J gene is TRBJ2-7, the V gene TRBV19, with TRBD1 matching over 8 bases. The CDR3 has 14 amino acids. The ends lost 7 bases at V and 5 bases at J; junction bases unmatched: 10. CDR1 and CDR2 from the germline V gene are LNHDA and SQIVND (reference sequence). CDR3 region: CASTLTGGFHEQYF. Written as DNA, the CDR3 is TGTGCCAGTACTCTTACAGGGGGATTCCACGAGCAGTACTTC.

This rearrangement joins TRBV6-1 to TRBJ1-1; TRBD1 matches at 7 bases. The germline gives CDR1 MNHNS, CDR2 SASEGT. This CDR3 comprises 13 residues. V dropped 6 bases and J dropped 6; count of bases not matched to a gene: 7. CDR3 bases: TGTGCCAGCAGCGTCAACAGGGGCCCTGAAGCTTTCTTT. Its translation is CASSVNRGPEAFF.

The chain recombines TRBV5-1 with TRBJ2-6; TRBD2 aligns across 7 bases. With V trimmed by 2 bases and J by 0 bases, 17 bases remained unmatched. Per germline, CDR1 SGHRS and CDR2 YFSETQ. This CDR3 region has 21 residues. CDR3 residues: CASSFVRGGGSPFSGANVLTF. The CDR3 DNA sequence: TGCGCCAGCAGCTTCGTTCGCGGGGGAGGGTCCCCCTTCTCTGGGGCCAACGTCCTGACTTTC.

V and J are TRBV5-1 and TRBJ2-1; TRBD2 matches 7 bases. Germline V lookup: CDR1 SGHRS, CDR2 YFSETQ. The junction had 8 bases not matched to a gene; V was cut back by 2 bases and J by 0 bases. This CDR3 has 17 amino acids. The CDR3 reads CASSFWRQRGSYNEQFF. The DNA for the CDR3 is TGCGCCAGCAGCTTTTGGCGGCAGCGGGGCTCCTACAATGAGCAGTTCTTC.

This clone was observed a single time. The genes are TRBV29-1 and TRBJ2-4, with a tentative D call TRBD1 (6 bases). V was shortened by 1 base and J by 8 bases, with 12 bases between the two germline ends. There are 13 residues in the CDR3. The germline CDR1 and CDR2 sequences are SQVTM and ANQGSEA. CDR3 in DNA: TGCAGCGTTGAAGGGACAGAGAGGGACATTCAGTACTTC. Protein: CSVEGTERDIQYF.

This chain links TRBV7-9 with TRBJ2-3; 8 bases map to TRBD1. V was pared by 6 bases and J by 4 bases, with 12 bases of the junction left unmatched. The germline V gene encodes CDR1 SEHNR and CDR2 FQNEAQ (reference sequence). The CDR3 runs 16 residues. The CDR3 nucleotides read TGTGCCAGCAGTTCTCCGGCAGGGGGCATTCCAGATACGCAGTATTTT. Its translation is CASSSPAGGIPDTQYF.

This clone has more than one count but fewer than ten. V usage is TRBV4-1 and J usage is TRBJ2-2, with TRBD2 matching over 8 bases. V was clipped by 0 bases and J by 0 bases; unmatched bases: 9. The germline gives CDR1 MGHRA, CDR2 YSYEKL. This CDR3 is 19 amino acids long. As DNA, the CDR3 is TGCGCCAGCAGCCAAGATCCTTCCGGGGGGGGGACGAACACCGGGGAGCTGTTTTTT. Protein: CASSQDPSGGGTNTGELFF.